What follows describes a single T cell receptor beta chain. Its antigen is unidentified. The PCR contained 60 Vbeta and 13 Jbeta primers. Assay: immunoSEQ multiplex PCR; the TCRdb copy retains only in-frame clones and omits some. The table records around 160,000 clones, around four fifths of them present only once. The sample belongs to a study of cytomegalovirus exposure and HLA in healthy donors. Per the germline V gene, CDR1 is SNHLY and CDR2 is FYNNEI. J lost 2 bases, V lost 6 bases, and 6 bases had no gene match. The CDR3 has 15 residues. General study findings and limits: Later analysis revealed greater clonal expansion in HLA-associated TCR beta chains than in equally common others. A missense DCLRE1C variant was associated with V- and J-gene trimming of TCR beta chains in a later analysis, and an independent cohort replicated the association.

The origin of this receptor is a man between 18 and 35 years old in good health and CMV-seropositive. The specimen was PBMCs. The chain carries TRBV2 and TRBJ2-2; 7 bases match TRBD1. CDR3 region: CASSPGTANTGELFF. CDR3 DNA sequence: TGTGCCAGCAGCCCCGGGACAGCTAACACCGGGGAGCTGTTTTTT. The entire variable domain, with the rest obtained from reference TRBV2 and TRBJ2-2, is as follows: EPEVTQTPSHQVTQMGQEVILRCVPISNHLYFYWYRQILGQKVEFLVSFYNNEISEKSEIFDDQFSVERPDGSNFTLKIRSTKLEDSAMYFCASSPGTANTGELFFGEGSRLTVL.